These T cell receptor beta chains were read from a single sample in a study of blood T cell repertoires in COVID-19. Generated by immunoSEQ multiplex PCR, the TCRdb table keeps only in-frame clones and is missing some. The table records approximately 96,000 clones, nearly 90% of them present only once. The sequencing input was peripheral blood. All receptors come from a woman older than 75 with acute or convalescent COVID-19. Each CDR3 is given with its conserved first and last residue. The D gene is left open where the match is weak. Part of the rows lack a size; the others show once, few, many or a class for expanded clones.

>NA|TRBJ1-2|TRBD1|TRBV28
CASSPGQGGEGYTF
TGTGCCAGCAGTCCCGGACAGGGGGGTGAAGGCTACACCTTC
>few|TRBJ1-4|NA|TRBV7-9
CASSFAVRDEKLFF
TGTGCCAGCAGCTTTGCGGTGCGTGATGAAAAACTGTTTTTT
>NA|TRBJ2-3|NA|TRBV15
CATSRDQDISTDTQYF
TGTGCCACCAGCAGAGATCAGGACATCAGCACAGATACGCAGTATTTT
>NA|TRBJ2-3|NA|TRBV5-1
CASSLGSADTQYF
TGCGCCAGCAGCTTGGGAAGCGCGGATACGCAGTATTTT
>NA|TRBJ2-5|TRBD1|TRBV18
CASSRGTGVQETQYF
TGTGCCAGCTCGAGAGGGACAGGTGTTCAAGAGACCCAGTACTTC
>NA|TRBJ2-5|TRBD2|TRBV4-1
CASSQPGLAGGQETQYF
TGCGCCAGCAGCCAGCCTGGACTAGCGGGGGGGCAAGAGACCCAGTACTTC
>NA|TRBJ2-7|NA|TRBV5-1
CASGAGLGNEQYF
TGCGCCAGCGGGGCGGGACTCGGGAACGAGCAGTACTTC
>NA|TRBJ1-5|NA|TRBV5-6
CASSLKGETILNQPQHF
TGTGCCAGCAGCTTGAAGGGGGAAACGATTCTCAATCAGCCCCAGCATTTT
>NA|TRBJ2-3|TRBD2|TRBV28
CASIKSTSGADTQYF
TGTGCCAGCATAAAATCTACTAGCGGAGCAGATACGCAGTATTTT
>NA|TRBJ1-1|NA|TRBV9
CASSGPNYSEAFF
TGTGCCAGCAGCGGCCCGAATTACTCTGAAGCTTTCTTT
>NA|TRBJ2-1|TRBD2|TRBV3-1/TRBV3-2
CASGTSGGRNEQFF
TGTGCCAGCGGGACTAGCGGGGGGAGGAATGAGCAGTTCTTC
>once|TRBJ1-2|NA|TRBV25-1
CASSPTGTPGGYTF
TGTGCCAGCAGCCCCACAGGCACCCCGGGTGGCTACACCTTC
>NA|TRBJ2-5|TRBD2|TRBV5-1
CASWEGPTLQETQYF
TGCGCCAGCTGGGAGGGGCCAACCTTACAAGAGACCCAGTACTTC
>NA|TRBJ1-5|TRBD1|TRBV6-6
CASSGQGINQPQHF
TGTGCCAGCAGTGGACAGGGGATCAATCAGCCCCAGCATTTT
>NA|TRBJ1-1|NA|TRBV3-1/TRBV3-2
CASSQSTGREAEAFF
TGTGCCAGCAGCCAGTCTACAGGGAGAGAAGCTGAAGCTTTCTTT
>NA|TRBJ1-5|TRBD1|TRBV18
CASSTGQADLQPQHF
TGTGCCAGCTCTACGGGACAGGCTGACCTTCAGCCCCAGCATTTT
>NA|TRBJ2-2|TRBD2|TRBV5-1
CASSLGLAGSYGELFF
TGCGCCAGCAGCCTTGGACTAGCGGGGTCTTACGGGGAGCTGTTTTTT
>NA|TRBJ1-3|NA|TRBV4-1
CASSPEQRTSGNTIYF
TGCGCCAGCAGCCCTGAACAGAGAACCTCTGGAAACACCATATATTTT
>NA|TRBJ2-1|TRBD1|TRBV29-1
CSVDTTGASYNEQFF
TGCAGCGTTGATACGACAGGGGCATCCTACAATGAGCAGTTCTTC
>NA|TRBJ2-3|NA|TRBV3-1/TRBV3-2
CASSLLGGGDTDTQYF
TGTGCCAGCAGCCTGCTCGGCGGCGGGGACACAGATACGCAGTATTTT
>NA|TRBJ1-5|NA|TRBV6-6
CASSYSGISNQPQHF
TGTGCCAGCAGTTACAGCGGGATTAGCAATCAGCCCCAGCATTTT
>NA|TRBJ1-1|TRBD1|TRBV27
CASSSAGGNTEAFF
TGTGCCAGCAGTTCCGCAGGGGGGAACACTGAAGCTTTCTTT
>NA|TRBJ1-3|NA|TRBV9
CASSTEGYGNTIYF
TGTGCCAGCAGCACCGAGGGTTATGGAAACACCATATATTTT
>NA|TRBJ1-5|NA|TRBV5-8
CASSAGGRGNQPQHF
TGTGCCAGCAGCGCGGGAGGACGGGGCAATCAGCCCCAGCATTTT
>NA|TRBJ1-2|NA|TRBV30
CAWSPPPQGYYGYTF
TGTGCCTGGAGCCCACCCCCACAGGGCTACTATGGCTACACCTTC
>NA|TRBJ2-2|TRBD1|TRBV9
CASSAGQGGTGELFF
TGTGCCAGCAGCGCGGGACAGGGCGGTACCGGGGAGCTGTTTTTT
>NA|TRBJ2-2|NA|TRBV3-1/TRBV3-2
CASSQVRLTGHTGELFF
TGTGCCAGCAGCCAAGTCCGCCTTACAGGGCACACCGGGGAGCTGTTTTTT
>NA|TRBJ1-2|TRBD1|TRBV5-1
CASSPDRGGYTF
TGCGCCAGCAGCCCGGACAGGGGTGGCTACACCTTC
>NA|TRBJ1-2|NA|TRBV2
CASSELPSTYTGGYTF
TGTGCCAGCAGTGAATTGCCCTCGACTTATACGGGAGGCTACACCTTC
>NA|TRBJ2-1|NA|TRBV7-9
CASSPGLWQFF
TGTGCCAGCAGCCCTGGACTATGGCAGTTCTTC
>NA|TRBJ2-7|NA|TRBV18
CASSPRGTYEQYF
TGTGCCAGCTCACCACGCGGGACCTACGAGCAGTACTTC
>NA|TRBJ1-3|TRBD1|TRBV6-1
CASTPGQGGNTIYF
TGTGCCAGCACGCCGGGACAGGGCGGAAACACCATATATTTT
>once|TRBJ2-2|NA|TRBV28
CASSVSTGELFF
TGTGCCAGCAGTGTCAGCACCGGGGAGCTGTTTTTT
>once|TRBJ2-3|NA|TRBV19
CASSATVYSTDTQYF
TGTGCCAGTAGTGCGACAGTTTATAGCACAGATACGCAGTATTTT
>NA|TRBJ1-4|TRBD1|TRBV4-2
CASSQGQDFNEKLFF
TGTGCCAGCAGCCAGGGACAGGACTTTAATGAAAAACTGTTTTTT
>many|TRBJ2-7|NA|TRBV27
CASSSTLGSYEQYF
TGTGCCAGCAGTTCTACACTAGGGTCCTACGAGCAGTACTTC
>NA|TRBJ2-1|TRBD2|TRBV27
CASSSLAGVYNEQFF
TGTGCCAGCAGTTCACTAGCGGGGGTATACAATGAGCAGTTCTTC
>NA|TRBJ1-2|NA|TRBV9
CASSVLLTGNSEGYTF
TGTGCCAGCAGCGTCCTCTTAACCGGGAACAGCGAGGGCTACACCTTC
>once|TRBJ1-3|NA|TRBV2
CASTNGRSRRGNTIYF
TGTGCCAGCACCAACGGAAGGTCCCGCAGGGGAAACACCATATATTTT
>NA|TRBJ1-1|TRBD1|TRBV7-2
CASTPTGASGTEAFF
TGTGCCAGCACCCCAACAGGGGCCTCCGGGACTGAAGCTTTCTTT
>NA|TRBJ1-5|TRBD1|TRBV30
CAWGDRSDQPQHF
TGTGCCTGGGGGGACAGAAGCGATCAGCCCCAGCATTTT
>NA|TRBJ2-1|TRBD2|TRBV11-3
CASSLVGLATYNEQFF
TGTGCCAGCAGCTTAGTAGGACTAGCGACTTACAATGAGCAGTTCTTC